This entry concerns a single T cell receptor (beta chain). Trimming shortened V by 5 bases and J by 2 bases, and 6 bases separated the two germline ends. The CDR3 is 12 amino acids. This record comes from a study of brain T cells in children with intractable seizures. This table comes from immunoSEQ multiplex PCR, and its TCRdb copy is limited to in-frame clones, with some not included. The sample carries hundreds of thousands of clones, about 93% recorded once. Regarding time point: blood from clinic visit 5 months post-surgery; TSC patient then seizure free. Pre-surgery treatment included at least one anti-epileptic drug.

The chain links TRBV12-3 or TRBV12-4 to TRBJ1-1; unclear D gene. Sample: peripheral blood, taken 5 to 6 months after surgery. This clonotype originated in a boy in the first two years of life with tuberous sclerosis and intractable seizures. CDR3 sequence (DNA): TGTGCCAGCAGTCGACAAAACACTGAAGCTTTCTTT. It translates to CASSRQNTEAFF.